This T cell receptor (beta chain) was documented in a study of blood T cell repertoires in COVID-19. Original processing methods: Reference gene primers were amplified, and this amplification served to estimate nucleated cell counts. Produced via immunoSEQ multiplex PCR; TCRdb's table is partial and in-frame only. V and J calls and clone size come straight from that table; D and trimming were deduced from the DNA. The sample yields some 280,000 clones, about 89% seen once. V shed 0 bases and J 5 bases; nucleotides not matched to a gene: 7. This CDR3 has 17 residues. Germline CDR1 reads SGHRS; CDR2 reads YFSETQ. Only one count was recorded for this clone.

Sequences were obtained from peripheral blood. The sequence derives from a woman in her thirties or forties who had recovered from COVID-19. The chain links TRBV5-1 to TRBJ2-1; 11 nucleotides match TRBD2. This CDR3 reads CASSLALAGGLDNEQFF. In DNA, the CDR3 is TGCGCCAGCAGCTTGGCCCTAGCGGGAGGACTCGACAATGAGCAGTTCTTC.